These 24 T cell receptor beta chains were all obtained from the same sample, sequenced in a study of technical replicates of blood from a few donors. Assay: immunoSEQ multiplex PCR; the TCRdb copy retains only in-frame clones and omits some. The sample records about 94,000 clones, approximately 94% being singletons. The material sequenced was T cells isolated from PBMCs. The receptors originated from a human donor in good health.

The chain joins TRBV5-4 to TRBJ2-2; D not resolved. V shed 10 bases and J shed 7 bases, with 11 bases lying between them. Germline assignment: CDR1 SGHNT and CDR2 YYREEE (reference sequence). This CDR3 contains 11 residues. The CDR3 DNA reads TGTGCCTCGGTTCGAGACGGGGAGCTGTTTTTT. Its translation: CASVRDGELFF.

The CDR3 bases are TGTGCCAGCAGTGAAGTGGGTAGCGGGCGTGGGGGAGATACGCAGTATTTT. Its protein product is CASSEVGSGRGGDTQYF. The chain combines TRBV6-1 with TRBJ2-3, with 7 bases identical to TRBD2. Germline CDR1 MNHNS, CDR2 SASEGT. This CDR3 comprises 17 residues. V shed 1 base, J shed 5 bases, and the junction held 12 bases outside the gene matches.

The chain couples TRBV30 to TRBJ1-3; no clear D. CDR3 size: 12 residues. V lost 4 bases, J lost 11 bases, and 15 bases lay in between. The germline gives CDR1 GTSNPN, CDR2 SVGIG (reference sequence). The CDR3 loop reads CAWTKSGASIYF. In nucleotides, the CDR3 is TGTGCCTGGACCAAATCCGGTGCTTCCATATATTTT. Full variable domain (missing parts from reference TRBV30 and TRBJ1-3): SQTIHQWPATLVQPVGSPLSLECTVEGTSNPNLYWYRQAAGRGLQLLFYSVGIGQISSEVPQNLSASRPQDRQFILSSKKLLLSDSGFYLCAWTKSGASIYFGEGSWLTVV.

This sequence joins TRBV5-1 and TRBJ1-2; D is ambiguous. V was pared by 0 bases and J by 3 bases, with 6 bases between. From germline, CDR1 is SGHRS and CDR2 YFSETQ. The CDR3 contains 13 residues. The CDR3 DNA sequence: TGCGCCAGCAGCTTGGGCGGCGACTATGGCTACACCTTC. Amino acid sequence: CASSLGGDYGYTF.

DNA of the CDR3: TGCGCCAGCAGCTTGGCTGCTTGGGAGGAGAAAGAAGAGACCCAGTACTTC. Amino acid sequence: CASSLAAWEEKEETQYF. The rearrangement links TRBV5-1 to TRBJ2-5, with D possibly being TRBD2 (6 bases). The ends were cut back, 0 bases at V and 3 bases at J, with 18 bases in the middle. The CDR3 is 17 residues long. In germline, CDR1 is SGHRS, CDR2 YFSETQ.

This chain uses TRBV6-5 with TRBJ2-1; D not certain. Germline V gene data show CDR1 as MNHEY and CDR2 as SVGAGI. V lost 3 bases and J lost 5, with 14 bases in between. This CDR3 is 15 amino acids long. DNA for the CDR3: TGTGCCAGCAGTTATGGCCAGGCGACCAACAATGAGCAGTTCTTC. Protein product: CASSYGQATNNEQFF.

The chain uses TRBV11-1 and TRBJ1-1; D is perhaps TRBD1 (5 bases). Germline loops: CDR1 SGHAT, CDR2 FQDESV (reference sequence). The V end lost 5 bases, the J end lost 8 bases, and 21 bases lay between the germline ends. The CDR3 has 15 residues. CDR3 sequence reads: CASSQGTGLGREAFF. For the CDR3, the DNA is TGTGCCAGCAGCCAAGGCACAGGCCTTGGTAGGGAAGCTTTCTTT.

This clone has a single count. The J gene is TRBJ2-7, the V gene TRBV5-1, with D possibly matching TRBD1 (7 bases). From germline, CDR1 is SGHRS and CDR2 YFSETQ. The CDR3 runs 15 residues. V lost 4 bases and J 4 bases, leaving 18 bases between the germline ends. The CDR3 DNA reads as TGCGCCAGCAGCCGCTCTCAGGGGGGAAAATACGAGCAGTACTTC. Encoded protein: CASSRSQGGKYEQYF.

This chain uses TRBV19 with TRBJ2-1, with a weak D call TRBD2 (6 bases). V shed 4 bases and J shed 13 bases, with 17 bases lying between them. The CDR3 sequence is 13 residues long. In germline, CDR1 is LNHDA, CDR2 SQIVND (reference sequence). CDR3 sequence reads: CASSTPPGSVQFF. DNA of the CDR3: TGTGCCAGTAGTACCCCTCCCGGGAGCGTCCAGTTCTTC.

As to this clone: This sample also contains other DNA sequences that code for the same CDR3. The rearrangement joins TRBV5-4 to TRBJ1-6; TRBD1 aligns across 8 bases. The germline gives CDR1 SGHNT, CDR2 YYREEE (reference sequence). V dropped 3 bases and J dropped 14; count of bases not matched to a gene: 4. CDR3 length: 12 amino acids. CDR3 residues: CASSSGTGALHF. The CDR3 bases are TGTGCCAGCAGCTCGGGGACAGGAGCCCTCCACTTT.

J is TRBJ1-5 and V is TRBV7-8; TRBD1 aligns across 7 bases. Losses at the gene ends were 2 bases for V and 4 bases for J; bases not matched to a gene: 8. This CDR3 spans 16 amino acids. CDR1 is SGHVS and CDR2 is FQNEAQ in the germline V gene. The CDR3 spells CASSLLTGQLNQPQHF. CDR3 DNA: TGTGCCAGCAGCTTATTGACAGGGCAACTGAATCAGCCCCAGCATTTT.

Only one count was recorded for this clone. The genes are TRBV4-1 and TRBJ2-1, with D possibly TRBD1 on 5 matching bases. Germline lookup yields CDR1 MGHRA and CDR2 YSYEKL. V dropped 2 bases and J dropped 5 bases, with 10 bases sitting between them. This CDR3 has 14 amino acids. This CDR3 is CASSQYDSNNEQFF. The CDR3 bases are TGCGCCAGCAGCCAATACGACAGCAACAATGAGCAGTTCTTC.

This chain joins TRBV9 and TRBJ2-2; 8 bases agree with TRBD2. Losses at the gene ends were 6 bases for V and 7 bases for J; bases not matched to a gene: 5. This CDR3 spans 13 amino acids. Germline CDR1 SGDLS, CDR2 YYNGEE. CDR3 DNA sequence: TGTGCCAGCAATTCGGGACTAGGCGGGGAGCTGTTTTTT. As protein: CASNSGLGGELFF.

V and J are TRBV28 and TRBJ1-5; TRBD1 agrees at 10 bases. Trimming removed 2 bases from V and 3 bases from J; junction bases left unmatched: 4. CDR3 length equals 16 residues. Germline assignment: CDR1 MDHEN and CDR2 SYDVKM. CDR3 amino acids: CASSLRTGGFNQPQHF. CDR3 bases: TGTGCCAGCAGTTTACGGACAGGGGGGTTCAATCAGCCCCAGCATTTT.

The genes are TRBV29-1 and TRBJ2-3; tentatively, D is TRBD2 (6 bases). Germline assignment: CDR1 SQVTM and CDR2 ANQGSEA. Trimming shortened V by 2 bases and J by 5 bases, and 11 bases separated the two germline ends. This CDR3 has 13 residues. The CDR3 coding sequence is TGCAGCGTTGAAAGGGGAGGAGGAGATACGCAGTATTTT. Residues: CSVERGGGDTQYF.

About this clone itself: Other DNA sequences in the same sample also yield this CDR3. This sequence joins TRBV5-1 and TRBJ1-2, with D possibly matching TRBD1 (6 bases). Trimming shortened V by 3 bases and J by 5 bases, and 14 bases separated the two germline ends. The CDR3 totals 14 residues. Germline lookup yields CDR1 SGHRS and CDR2 YFSETQ. The CDR3 bases are TGCGCCAGCAGCTCAACCGGGACACAGTATGGCTACACCTTC. It translates to CASSSTGTQYGYTF.

The chain is built from TRBV11-2 and TRBJ1-5, with 7 bases aligning to TRBD1. The CDR3 covers 17 residues. Germline CDR1 and CDR2: SGHAT and FQNNGV. The trim removed 5 bases at V and 0 bases at J, leaving 10 bases unmatched. This CDR3 reads CASSTPRQGHSNQPQHF. CDR3 DNA sequence: TGTGCCAGCAGCACCCCCCGACAGGGCCATAGCAATCAGCCCCAGCATTTT.

The rearrangement uses TRBV18 and TRBJ2-5; possibly TRBD1 for D (6 bases). Germline CDR1 reads KGHSH; CDR2 reads LQKENI. CDR3 length equals 17 residues. V was pared by 3 bases and J by 1 base, with 18 bases between. CDR3 DNA: TGTGCCAGCTCACCCAGACAGGTTTCGGTCCCCCAAGAGACCCAGTACTTC. It encodes CASSPRQVSVPQETQYF.

The gene calls are TRBV2 and TRBJ2-1; 9 bases are a match to TRBD2. The CDR3 spans 12 residues. CDR1 is SNHLY, CDR2 FYNNEI, per germline. V was clipped by 6 bases and J by 8 bases; unmatched bases: 2. CDR3 sequence reads: CASRTSGHEQFF. The CDR3, as DNA: TGTGCCAGCAGAACTAGCGGGCATGAGCAGTTCTTC.

The chain combines TRBV7-9 with TRBJ2-3; 8 nucleotides align to TRBD2. The V and J ends lost 1 base and 11 bases, in that order; junction bases with no gene match: 5. The length of the CDR3 is 13 residues. Germline CDR1 and CDR2: SEHNR and FQNEAQ (reference sequence). The CDR3 loop is CASSLGSSGRQYF. As DNA, the CDR3 is TGTGCCAGCAGCTTAGGATCGAGCGGGAGGCAGTATTTT.

The chain joins TRBV2 to TRBJ2-3; 11 nucleotides align to TRBD2. J gave up 5 bases and V 7 bases, and 8 bases lay outside the gene matches. This CDR3 contains 15 residues. Germline V gene data show CDR1 as SNHLY and CDR2 as FYNNEI. The DNA for the CDR3 is TGTGCCAGCACCCCTAGCGGGGGGATCCGAGATACGCAGTATTTT. The encoded protein is CASTPSGGIRDTQYF.

The chain recombines TRBV28 with TRBJ2-7, with 11 bases matching TRBD2. The ends lost 2 bases at V and 4 bases at J; junction bases unmatched: 1. CDR1 MDHEN and CDR2 SYDVKM come from the germline V gene. This CDR3 spans 14 amino acids. The CDR3 DNA follows: TGTGCCAGCAGTTTAGGGACTAGCGGATACGAGCAGTACTTC. This encodes CASSLGTSGYEQYF.

This clone was seen only once. The rearrangement uses TRBV28 and TRBJ1-5; 7 nucleotides agree with TRBD1. The V segment lost 7 bases and the J segment 3 bases; nucleotides outside the gene matches: 6. This CDR3 comprises 14 residues. Per germline, CDR1 MDHEN and CDR2 SYDVKM. This chain's CDR3 is CASNGQVFNQPQHF. CDR3 bases: TGTGCCAGCAACGGACAGGTTTTCAATCAGCCCCAGCATTTT.

The rearrangement links TRBV5-1 to TRBJ2-2; D remains unclear. This CDR3 region has 12 residues. Germline V gene sequence: CDR1 SGHRS, CDR2 YFSETQ. Trimming pared 4 bases from V and 6 bases from J, leaving 7 bases between. CDR3 sequence: CASSDTAGELFF. The CDR3 nucleotides read TGCGCCAGCAGCGATACAGCCGGGGAGCTGTTTTTT.